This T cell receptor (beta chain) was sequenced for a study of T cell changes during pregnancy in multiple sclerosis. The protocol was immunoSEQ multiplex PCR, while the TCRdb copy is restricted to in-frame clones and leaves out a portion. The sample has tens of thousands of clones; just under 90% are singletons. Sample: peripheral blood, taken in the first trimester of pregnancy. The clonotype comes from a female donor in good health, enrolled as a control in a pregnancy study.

CDR3 region: CASSFNRGVYGYTF. In DNA form, the CDR3 reads TGTGCCAGCAGCTTTAATCGGGGGGTCTATGGCTACACCTTC. This chain uses TRBV5-6 with TRBJ1-2; D may be TRBD1 (5 bases). Trimming pared 2 bases from V and 4 bases from J, leaving 12 bases between. The CDR3 is 14 amino acids. CDR1 is SGHDT, CDR2 YYEEEE, per germline. The full variable domain, completed using reference TRBV5-6 and TRBJ1-2, is DAGVTQSPTHLIKTRGQQVTLRCSPKSGHDTVSWYQQALGQGPQFIFQYYEEEERQRGNFPDRFSGHQFPNYSSELNVNALLLGDSALYLCASSFNRGVYGYTFGSGTRLTVV.